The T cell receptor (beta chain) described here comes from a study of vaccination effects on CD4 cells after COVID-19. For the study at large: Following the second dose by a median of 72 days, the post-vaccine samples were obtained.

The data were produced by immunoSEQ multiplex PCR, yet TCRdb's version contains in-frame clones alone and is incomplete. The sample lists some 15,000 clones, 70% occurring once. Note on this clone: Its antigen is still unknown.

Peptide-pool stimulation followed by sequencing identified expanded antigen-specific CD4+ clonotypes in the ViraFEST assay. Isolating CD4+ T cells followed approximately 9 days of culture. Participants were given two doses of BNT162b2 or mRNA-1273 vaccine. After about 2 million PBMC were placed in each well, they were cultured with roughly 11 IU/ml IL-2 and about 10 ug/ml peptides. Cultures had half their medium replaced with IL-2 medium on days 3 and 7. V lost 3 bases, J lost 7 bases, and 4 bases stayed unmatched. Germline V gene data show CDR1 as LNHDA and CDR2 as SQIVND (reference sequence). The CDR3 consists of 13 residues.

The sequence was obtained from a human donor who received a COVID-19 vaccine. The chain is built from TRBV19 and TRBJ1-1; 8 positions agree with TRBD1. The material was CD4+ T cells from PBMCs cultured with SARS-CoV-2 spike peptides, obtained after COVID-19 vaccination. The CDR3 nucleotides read TGTGCCAGTAGTATCGGGACAGGCTTTGAAGCTTTCTTT. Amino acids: CASSIGTGFEAFF.